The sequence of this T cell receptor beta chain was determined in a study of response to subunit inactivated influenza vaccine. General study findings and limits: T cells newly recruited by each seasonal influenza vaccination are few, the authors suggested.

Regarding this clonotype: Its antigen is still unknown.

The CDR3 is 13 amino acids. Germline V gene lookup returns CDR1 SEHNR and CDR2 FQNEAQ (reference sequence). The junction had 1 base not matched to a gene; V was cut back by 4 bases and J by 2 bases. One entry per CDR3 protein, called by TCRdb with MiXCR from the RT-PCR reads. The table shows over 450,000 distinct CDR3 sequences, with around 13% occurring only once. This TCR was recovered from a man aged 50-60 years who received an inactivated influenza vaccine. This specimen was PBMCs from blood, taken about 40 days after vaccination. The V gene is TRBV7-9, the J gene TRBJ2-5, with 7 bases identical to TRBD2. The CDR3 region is CASSSSGQETQYF. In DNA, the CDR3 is TGTGCCAGCAGCTCTAGCGGACAAGAGACCCAGTACTTC. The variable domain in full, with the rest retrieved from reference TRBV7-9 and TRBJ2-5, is DTGVSQNPRHKITKRGQNVTFRCDPISEHNRLYWYRQTLGQGPEFLTYFQNEAQLEKSRLLSDRFSAERPKGSFSTLEIQRTEQGDSAMYLCASSSSGQETQYFGPGTRLLVL.